Reported below is one T cell receptor (beta chain). CDR3 size: 18 residues. Germline V lookup: CDR1 SGHDN, CDR2 FVKESK. V dropped 2 bases and J dropped 0 bases, with 17 bases sitting between them. The data were obtained in a study of control samples from healthy donors and cancer patients. The table came from immunoSEQ multiplex PCR; TCRdb's copy has only in-frame clones and leaves some out. Here the sample spans 75,000 or so clones, roughly nine tenths being singletons. The chain employs TRBV14 and TRBJ1-3; D is possibly TRBD1 (5 bases). This TCR derives from a man aged 60 to 69 with colorectal cancer. Sequencing was performed on PBMCs. The CDR3 DNA reads TGTGCCAGCAGCCAACTCCGGGACGGACCATACTCTGGAAACACCATATATTTT. Translated, it gives CASSQLRDGPYSGNTIYF.